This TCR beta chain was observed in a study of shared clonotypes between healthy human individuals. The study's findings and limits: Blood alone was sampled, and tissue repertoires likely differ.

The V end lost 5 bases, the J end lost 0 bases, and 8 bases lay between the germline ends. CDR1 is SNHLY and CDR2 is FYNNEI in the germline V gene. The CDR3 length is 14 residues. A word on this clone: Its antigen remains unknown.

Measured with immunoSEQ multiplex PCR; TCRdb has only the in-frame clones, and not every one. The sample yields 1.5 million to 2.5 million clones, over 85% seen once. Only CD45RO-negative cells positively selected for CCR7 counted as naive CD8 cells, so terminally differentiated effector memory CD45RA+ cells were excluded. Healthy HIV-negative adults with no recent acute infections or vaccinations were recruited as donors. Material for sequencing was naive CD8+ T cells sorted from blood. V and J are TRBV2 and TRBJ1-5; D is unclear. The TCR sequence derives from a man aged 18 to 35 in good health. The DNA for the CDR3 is TGTGCCAGCAGTACCCTTAATAGCAATCAGCCCCAGCATTTT. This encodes CASSTLNSNQPQHF.